Below are 22 T cell receptor beta chains sequenced from a single sample in a study of blood T cell repertoires in COVID-19. Produced via immunoSEQ multiplex PCR; TCRdb's table is partial and in-frame only. The sample shows just over 75,000 clones, 65% to 85% of them seen only once. The sample taken for sequencing was peripheral blood. These receptors were obtained from a man between 60 and 75 years old with active or convalescent COVID-19.

The chain combines TRBV5-1 with TRBJ1-6, with TRBD1 matching 7 bases. CDR1 and CDR2 (germline): SGHRS, YFSETQ. With V trimmed by 4 bases and J by 7 bases, 5 bases remained unmatched. The CDR3 extends over 14 amino acids. The CDR3 loop reads CASSIGQANSPLHF. The DNA for the CDR3 is TGCGCCAGCAGCATCGGACAGGCCAATTCACCCCTCCACTTT.

This clone was seen a handful of times. Here the CDR3 reads CASSQDTGSSSYNEQFF. DNA for the CDR3: TGCGCCAGCAGCCAAGATACGGGGAGTAGCTCCTACAATGAGCAGTTCTTC. This rearrangement joins TRBV4-1 to TRBJ2-1; a possible D gene is TRBD2 (5 bases). Germline V gene lookup returns CDR1 MGHRA and CDR2 YSYEKL. This CDR3 is 17 amino acids long. The V gene lost 0 bases and the J gene lost 0 bases, with 12 bases spanning the gap.

This clone appeared a few times. This chain links TRBV11-2 with TRBJ1-3, with a weak D call TRBD1 (5 bases). The CDR3 is 14 residues long. Germline loops: CDR1 SGHAT, CDR2 FQNNGV. Trimming stripped 3 bases from V and 2 bases from J, with 8 bases between. The CDR3 protein is CASSFQGTGNTIYF. The CDR3 DNA follows: TGTGCCAGCAGCTTCCAGGGAACTGGAAACACCATATATTTT.

V usage is TRBV5-1 and J usage is TRBJ1-1, with TRBD1 as a possible D gene (5 bases). V gave up 2 bases and J gave up 0 bases, with 11 bases separating them. CDR1 is SGHRS, CDR2 YFSETQ, per germline. The CDR3 consists of 15 residues. DNA for the CDR3: TGCGCCAGCAGCTTAGGCGACAGCCTGAACACTGAAGCTTTCTTT. Amino acids: CASSLGDSLNTEAFF.

The sample holds many counts of this clone. The chain combines TRBV30 with TRBJ2-3, with 8 bases that match TRBD1. V was clipped by 5 bases and J by 4 bases; unmatched bases: 5. The CDR3 length is 13 residues. Germline assignment: CDR1 GTSNPN and CDR2 SVGIG (reference sequence). CDR3 coding DNA: TGTGCCTGGGTTACAGGGGGATCAGATACGCAGTATTTT. It specifies CAWVTGGSDTQYF.

V gene TRBV3-1 (or the pseudogene TRBV3-2) combines with J gene TRBJ2-1, with D possibly being TRBD2 (7 bases). CDR1 is LGHDT and CDR2 is YNNKEL in the germline V gene (reference sequence). The CDR3 has 16 residues. Trimming shortened V by 4 bases and J by 2 bases, and 15 bases separated the two germline ends. The CDR3 nucleotides are TGTGCCAGCAGCCTTAAGGGGGGGGTAACCTACAATGAGCAGTTCTTC. It yields the protein CASSLKGGVTYNEQFF.

This chain uses TRBV29-1 with TRBJ2-1; TRBD1 might be the D (6 bases). The CDR3 has 13 amino acids. Trimming removed 4 bases at V and 5 bases at J, with 12 bases between. Germline V gene lookup returns CDR1 SQVTM and CDR2 ANQGSEA. This chain's CDR3 is CSVGGQGNNEQFF. The CDR3 nucleotides are TGCAGCGTTGGAGGGCAGGGGAACAATGAGCAGTTCTTC.

This clone was seen only once. The chain links TRBV5-1 to TRBJ1-2, with TRBD1 identical over 11 bases. CDR3 size: 15 residues. Germline trimming cut 3 bases from V and 3 bases from J; bases unmatched to any gene: 4. Germline V gene lookup returns CDR1 SGHRS and CDR2 YFSETQ. CDR3 bases: TGCGCCAGCAGCTCACGGACAGGGGGCGACTATGGCTACACCTTC. It specifies CASSSRTGGDYGYTF.

The rearrangement links TRBV25-1 to TRBJ1-1; 7 bases are a match to TRBD1. J lost 0 bases, V lost 1 base, and 2 bases had no gene match. Germline-derived CDR1 and CDR2 are MGHDK and SYGVNS. The CDR3 has 15 amino acids. As DNA, the CDR3 is TGTGCCAGCAGTGAATTTGGGACAGTGAACACTGAAGCTTTCTTT. Translation: CASSEFGTVNTEAFF.

The chain employs TRBV5-6 and TRBJ2-2, with 7 bases lining up with TRBD1. Germline lookup yields CDR1 SGHDT and CDR2 YYEEEE. The V gene end was trimmed by 3 bases and the J gene end by 4 bases; junction bases not matched to a gene: 3. CDR3 length: 14 residues. The CDR3 region has the DNA TGTGCCAGCAGCTATAGGGGGCTCACCGGGGAGCTGTTTTTT. Translating gives CASSYRGLTGELFF.

J is TRBJ2-5 and V is TRBV19, with TRBD1 matching 7 bases. Per germline, CDR1 LNHDA and CDR2 SQIVND (reference sequence). CDR3 length equals 15 residues. With 7 bases clipped from V and 4 bases from J, the junction kept 12 bases outside the gene matches. The CDR3 loop is CASIGKRGHGETQYF. The CDR3 bases are TGTGCCAGTATAGGGAAGAGGGGGCACGGAGAGACCCAGTACTTC.

This clone showed up just a few times. The V call is TRBV6-2 or TRBV6-3, the J call TRBJ1-2, with D unresolved. This CDR3 is 12 amino acids long. The germline V gene encodes CDR1 MNHEY and CDR2 SVGEGT. V dropped 4 bases and J dropped 5 bases, with 8 bases sitting between them. DNA of the CDR3: TGTGCCAGCAGTTTAGCCAGTTATGGCTACACCTTC. Protein product: CASSLASYGYTF.

This chain uses TRBV11-3 with TRBJ2-3; 9 positions match TRBD1. V shed 5 bases and J 4 bases; nucleotides not matched to a gene: 7. Looked up from germline, CDR1 is SGHNT and CDR2 is YENEEA. The CDR3 is 15 amino acids. CDR3 sequence (DNA): TGTGCCAGCAGCCCCGGACAGGGGTTGGCAGATACGCAGTATTTT. It specifies CASSPGQGLADTQYF.

The rearrangement uses TRBV13 and TRBJ2-3; D remains ambiguous. This CDR3 has 15 amino acids. In germline, CDR1 is PRHDT, CDR2 FYEKMQ (reference sequence). Trimming shortened V by 0 bases and J by 1 base, and 8 bases separated the two germline ends. CDR3: CASSLGLIGTDTQYF. CDR3 DNA sequence: TGTGCCAGCAGCTTAGGCTTAATAGGCACAGATACGCAGTATTTT.

V usage is TRBV28 and J usage is TRBJ1-2; 10 bases agree with TRBD1. The CDR3 length is 17 residues. Looked up from germline, CDR1 is MDHEN and CDR2 is SYDVKM. Losses at the gene ends were 7 bases for V and 5 bases for J; bases not matched to a gene: 16. The CDR3: CASTDGMWGGQGYGYTF. DNA of the CDR3: TGTGCCAGCACCGACGGGATGTGGGGGGGACAGGGGTATGGCTACACCTTC.

This clone has more than one count but fewer than ten. This CDR3 is also generated by other DNA sequences in the sample. The V gene is TRBV7-2, the J gene TRBJ1-5; D gene ambiguous. Germline loops: CDR1 SGHTA, CDR2 FQGNSA. This CDR3 comprises 13 residues. With 3 bases removed from V and 6 bases from J, the gap between germline ends came to 9 bases. CDR3 in amino acids: CASSFGEGQPQHF. In DNA, the CDR3 is TGTGCCAGCAGCTTTGGGGAGGGTCAGCCCCAGCATTTT.

The rearrangement uses TRBV4-1 and TRBJ2-5; D unresolved. V was cut by 1 base and J by 1 base, with 16 bases left in between. This CDR3 has 17 residues. CDR1 MGHRA and CDR2 YSYEKL come from the germline V gene. CDR3 amino acids: CASSQVNLGLTQETQYF. CDR3 coding DNA: TGCGCCAGCAGCCAAGTGAACTTGGGCCTAACCCAAGAGACCCAGTACTTC.

This clone was found once. This chain joins TRBV18 and TRBJ1-5; the D is unclear. Germline lookup yields CDR1 KGHSH and CDR2 LQKENI. V was trimmed by 2 bases and J by 7 bases, leaving 12 bases between them. The CDR3 covers 14 residues. CDR3 sequence reads: CASSPGRSGQPQHF. In DNA form, the CDR3 reads TGTGCCAGCTCACCAGGGCGAAGTGGGCAGCCCCAGCATTTT. Filled out from reference TRBV18 and TRBJ1-5, the complete variable domain reads NAGVMQNPRHLVRRRGQEARLRCSPMKGHSHVYWYRQLPEEGLKFMVYLQKENIIDESGMPKERFSAEFPKEGPSILRIQQVVRGDSAAYFCASSPGRSGQPQHFGDGTRLSIL.

The rearrangement links TRBV7-8 to TRBJ2-7; tentative D call: TRBD2 (6 bases). Germline CDR1 and CDR2: SGHVS and FQNEAQ. The CDR3 loop spans 15 amino acids. The V gene lost 1 base and the J gene lost 4 bases, with 14 bases spanning the gap. The CDR3 DNA is TGTGCCAGCAGCTTAGTGGGGGGATCCTTGTACGAGCAGTACTTC. Amino acid sequence: CASSLVGGSLYEQYF.

In DNA, the CDR3 is TGTGCCAGCAGCTCTGCGGGGGCTCTCTACAATGAGCAGTTCTTC. It is translated as CASSSAGALYNEQFF. The V and J genes are TRBV7-8 and TRBJ2-1, with D possibly TRBD2 on 7 matching bases. V was clipped by 4 bases and J by 3 bases, with 13 bases between them. This CDR3 is built from 15 residues. CDR1 and CDR2 (germline): SGHVS, FQNEAQ.

Comment on this clone: A much more abundant neighbour one base away suggests this may be a read error. Other DNA variants within this sample encode the same CDR3. CDR3 coding DNA: TGCGCCAGCAGCTTGGGGCAGGGATACACAGATACGCAGTATTTT. It encodes CASSLGQGYTDTQYF. The chain uses TRBV5-1 and TRBJ2-3; possible D gene TRBD1, 5 bases. From germline, CDR1 is SGHRS and CDR2 YFSETQ. The CDR3 extends over 15 amino acids. V was trimmed by 0 bases and J by 2 bases, leaving 10 bases between them.

V gene TRBV19 combines with J gene TRBJ1-2; D is unclear. From germline, CDR1 is LNHDA and CDR2 SQIVND (reference sequence). This CDR3 is built from 16 residues. Trimming took 5 bases from V and 4 from J, leaving 20 bases between them. In DNA form, the CDR3 reads TGTGCCAGTAGTTACGGACTGCGGTCGATCGGCTATGGCTACACCTTC. It encodes CASSYGLRSIGYGYTF. The entire variable domain, with the rest obtained from reference TRBV19 and TRBJ1-2, is as follows: DGGITQSPKYLFRKEGQNVTLSCEQNLNHDAMYWYRQDPGQGLRLIYYSQIVNDFQKGDIAEGYSVSREKKESFPLTVTSAQKNPTAFYLCASSYGLRSIGYGYTFGSGTRLTVV.